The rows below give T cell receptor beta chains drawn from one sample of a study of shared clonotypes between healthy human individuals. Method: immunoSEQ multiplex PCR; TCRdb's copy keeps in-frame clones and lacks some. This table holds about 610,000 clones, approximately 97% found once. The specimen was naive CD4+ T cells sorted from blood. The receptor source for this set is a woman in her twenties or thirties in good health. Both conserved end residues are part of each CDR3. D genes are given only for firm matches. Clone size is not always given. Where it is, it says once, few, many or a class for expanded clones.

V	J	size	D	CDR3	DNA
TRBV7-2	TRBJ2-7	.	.	CASSPNILGGKQYF	TGTGCCAGCAGCCCCAATATCTTGGGGGGCAAGCAGTACTTC
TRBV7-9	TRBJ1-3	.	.	CASSLSPNPYSGNTIYF	TGTGCCAGCAGCTTATCTCCCAATCCTTACTCTGGAAACACCATATATTTT
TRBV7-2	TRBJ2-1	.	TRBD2	CASSLDSGSHNEQFF	TGTGCCAGCAGCTTAGATAGCGGGAGTCACAATGAGCAGTTCTTC
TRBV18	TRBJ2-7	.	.	CASSTGFSSYEQYF	TGTGCCAGCTCGACAGGTTTTAGCTCCTACGAGCAGTACTTC
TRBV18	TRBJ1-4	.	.	CASSLGAATNEKLFF	TGTGCCAGCTCCCTAGGTGCTGCAACTAATGAAAAACTGTTTTTT
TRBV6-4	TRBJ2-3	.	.	CASSEGPLTDTQYF	TGTGCCAGCAGTGAGGGACCGCTCACAGATACGCAGTATTTT
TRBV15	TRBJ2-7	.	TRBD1	CATSRDRGYEQYF	TGTGCCACCAGCCGGGACAGGGGCTACGAGCAGTACTTC
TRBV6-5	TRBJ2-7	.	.	CASSYDRGSSYEQYF	TGTGCCAGCAGTTATGATCGCGGAAGCTCCTACGAGCAGTACTTC
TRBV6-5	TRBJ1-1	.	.	CASSRVKEFFF	TGTGCCAGCAGTAGGGTAAAGGAATTTTTCTTT
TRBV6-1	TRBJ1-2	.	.	CASSDLGYGYTF	TGTGCCAGCAGTGATCTGGGGTACGGCTACACCTTC
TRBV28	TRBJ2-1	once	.	CASSLGSGSSYNEQFF	TGTGCCAGCAGTTTAGGGAGCGGCAGCTCCTACAATGAGCAGTTCTTC
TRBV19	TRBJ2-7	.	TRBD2	CASSPGLAGGPHEQYF	TGTGCCAGTTCGCCGGGACTAGCGGGAGGGCCCCACGAGCAGTACTTC
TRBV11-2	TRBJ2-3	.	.	CASTALGGTDTQYF	TGTGCCAGCACTGCGCTAGGCGGCACAGATACGCAGTATTTT
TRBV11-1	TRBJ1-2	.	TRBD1	CASRNRGEGSGYTF	TGTGCCAGTCGAAACAGGGGAGAAGGAAGCGGCTACACCTTC
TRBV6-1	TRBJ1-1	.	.	CAGTGLGNTEAFF	TGTGCCGGAACAGGGCTCGGGAACACTGAAGCTTTCTTT
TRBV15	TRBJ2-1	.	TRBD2	CATSSRRLSSGRIRHEQFF	TGTGCCACCAGCTCCCGAAGGTTGTCTAGCGGGAGGATAAGGCATGAGCAGTTCTTC
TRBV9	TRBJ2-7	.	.	CASSVGLHSYEQYF	TGTGCCAGCAGCGTAGGTCTCCACTCCTACGAGCAGTACTTC
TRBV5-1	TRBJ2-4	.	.	CASSFEGNIQYF	TGCGCCAGCAGCTTTGAGGGAAACATTCAGTACTTC
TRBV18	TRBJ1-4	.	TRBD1	CASSPGQGNEKLFF	TGTGCCAGCTCACCGGGACAGGGTAATGAAAAACTGTTTTTT
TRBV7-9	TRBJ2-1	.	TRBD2	CASSLRTSGRDLNEQFF	TGTGCCAGCAGCTTGCGAACTAGCGGGAGAGATCTCAATGAGCAGTTCTTC
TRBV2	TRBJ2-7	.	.	CASSEQGSYEQYF	TGTGCCAGCAGTGAGCAGGGGAGCTACGAGCAGTACTTC
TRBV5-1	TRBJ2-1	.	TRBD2	CASRPGTSSYNEQFF	TGCGCCAGCAGGCCGGGGACTAGCTCCTACAATGAGCAGTTCTTC
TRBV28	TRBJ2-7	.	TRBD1	CASSPDRGTYEQYF	TGTGCCAGCAGCCCGGACAGGGGGACGTACGAGCAGTACTTC
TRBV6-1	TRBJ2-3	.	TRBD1	CASRKDRGFTDTQYF	TGTGCCAGCAGGAAGGACAGGGGGTTCACAGATACGCAGTATTTT
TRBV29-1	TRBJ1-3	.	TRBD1	CSVIDRGSGNTIYF	TGCAGCGTTATAGACAGGGGCTCTGGAAACACCATATATTTT
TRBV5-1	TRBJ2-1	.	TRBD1	CASSLADWGRDSRRFF	TGCGCCAGCAGCTTGGCCGATTGGGGCCGGGACAGCCGACGGTTCTTC
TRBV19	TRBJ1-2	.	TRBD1	CASSGQGDGYTF	TGTGCCAGTAGTGGACAGGGTGATGGCTACACCTTC
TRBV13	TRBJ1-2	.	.	CASSLAQGYGYTF	TGTGCCAGCAGCTTAGCACAGGGCTATGGCTACACCTTC
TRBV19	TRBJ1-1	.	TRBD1	CASSTQGAGITEAFF	TGTGCCAGTAGTACACAGGGGGCAGGAATCACTGAAGCTTTCTTT
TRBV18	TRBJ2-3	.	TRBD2	CASSPRTSGSDTQYF	TGTGCCAGCTCACCCCGGACTAGCGGGAGCGATACGCAGTATTTT
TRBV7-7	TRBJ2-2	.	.	CASSGGSGYTGELFF	TGTGCCAGCAGCGGAGGTTCCGGATACACCGGGGAGCTGTTTTTT
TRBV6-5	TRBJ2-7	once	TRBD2	CASSSAASGPREQYF	TGTGCCAGCAGTTCGGCAGCTAGCGGACCTCGCGAGCAGTACTTC
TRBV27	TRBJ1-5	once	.	CASSFGAYSNQPQHF	TGTGCCAGCAGTTTCGGCGCCTATAGCAATCAGCCCCAGCATTTT
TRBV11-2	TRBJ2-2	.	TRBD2	CASSTLAGGTGELFF	TGTGCCAGCAGCACACTAGCGGGAGGAACCGGGGAGCTGTTTTTT
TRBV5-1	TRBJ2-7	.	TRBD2	CASSWGGLAGAWEQYF	TGCGCCAGCAGCTGGGGGGGACTAGCGGGAGCTTGGGAGCAGTACTTC
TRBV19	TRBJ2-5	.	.	CASSMAGTKETQYF	TGTGCCAGTAGTATGGCCGGGACAAAAGAGACCCAGTACTTC
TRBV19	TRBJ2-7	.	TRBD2	CASSVAGGHSYEQYF	TGTGCCAGTAGCGTAGCGGGAGGCCACTCCTACGAGCAGTACTTC
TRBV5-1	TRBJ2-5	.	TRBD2	CASSLGRGSGETQYF	TGCGCCAGCAGCTTGGGTCGCGGGAGTGGTGAGACCCAGTACTTC
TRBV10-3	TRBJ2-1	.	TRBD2	CAISVTSGLNEQFF	TGTGCCATCAGTGTGACTAGCGGTCTCAATGAGCAGTTCTTC
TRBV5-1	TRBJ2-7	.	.	CASSLDTPHEQYF	TGCGCCAGCAGCTTGGACACACCCCACGAGCAGTACTTC
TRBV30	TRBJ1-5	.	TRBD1	CAWSRSRDRVIQPQHF	TGTGCCTGGAGTCGCTCCCGGGACAGGGTCATTCAGCCCCAGCATTTT
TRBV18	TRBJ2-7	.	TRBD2	CASSPRNKWAEAAGRNGEQYF	TGTGCCAGCTCACCTAGGAACAAATGGGCCGAGGCAGCGGGAAGAAATGGCGAGCAGTACTTC
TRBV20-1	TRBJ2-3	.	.	CSATKADTQYF	TGCAGTGCAACAAAGGCAGATACGCAGTATTTT
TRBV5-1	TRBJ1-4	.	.	CASTPSGNEKLFF	TGCGCCAGCACCCCAAGCGGTAATGAAAAACTGTTTTTT
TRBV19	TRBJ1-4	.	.	CASSHQSPGATNEKLFF	TGTGCCAGTAGCCACCAGAGCCCAGGGGCAACTAATGAAAAACTGTTTTTT
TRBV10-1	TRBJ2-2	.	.	CASSEAQVTGELFF	TGCGCCAGCAGTGAGGCACAGGTTACCGGGGAGCTGTTTTTT
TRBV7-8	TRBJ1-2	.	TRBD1	CASSLVHRGNYGYTF	TGTGCCAGCAGCTTAGTTCACAGGGGTAACTATGGCTACACCTTC
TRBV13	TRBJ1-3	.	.	CASSLKGLAGNTIYF	TGTGCCAGCAGCTTAAAGGGTTTGGCGGGAAACACCATATATTTT
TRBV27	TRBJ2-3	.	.	CASSSYGGRDTQYF	TGTGCCAGCAGTTCGTATGGGGGCCGAGATACGCAGTATTTT
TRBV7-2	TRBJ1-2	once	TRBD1	CASSWTGGDYGYTF	TGTGCCAGCAGTTGGACAGGGGGCGACTATGGCTACACCTTC